This TCR beta chain was observed in a study of cytomegalovirus exposure and HLA in healthy donors. Study-level points and caveats: A missense variant in DCLRE1C was later tied to TCR beta V- and J-gene trimming. In a later analysis, at a false discovery rate of 0.05, 15,000 to 20,000 TCR beta sequences matched HLA alleles. Other equally common chains were less clonally expanded than HLA-associated TCR beta chains, a later analysis showed.

The primer mix had 60 Vbeta and 13 Jbeta primers. Clones were sequenced by immunoSEQ multiplex PCR, and TCRdb holds only the in-frame ones, with some missing. The sample gives 95,000 to 100,000 clones, around 83% of which show up once; less than 5% is in the top ten. As regards this clone: The antigen remains undetermined.

Trimming at V came to 4 bases and at J to 5 bases, leaving 5 bases not matched to a gene. The CDR3 loop spans 13 amino acids. From germline, CDR1 is SGDLS and CDR2 YYNGEE. The receptor was derived from a man younger than 40 in good health and CMV-seronegative. Sample: PBMCs. The chain is built from TRBV9 and TRBJ1-1; TRBD1 agrees at 7 bases. CDR3 bases: TGTGCCAGCAGCCAAGACAGGGAGACTGAAGCTTTCTTT. Translation: CASSQDRETEAFF.